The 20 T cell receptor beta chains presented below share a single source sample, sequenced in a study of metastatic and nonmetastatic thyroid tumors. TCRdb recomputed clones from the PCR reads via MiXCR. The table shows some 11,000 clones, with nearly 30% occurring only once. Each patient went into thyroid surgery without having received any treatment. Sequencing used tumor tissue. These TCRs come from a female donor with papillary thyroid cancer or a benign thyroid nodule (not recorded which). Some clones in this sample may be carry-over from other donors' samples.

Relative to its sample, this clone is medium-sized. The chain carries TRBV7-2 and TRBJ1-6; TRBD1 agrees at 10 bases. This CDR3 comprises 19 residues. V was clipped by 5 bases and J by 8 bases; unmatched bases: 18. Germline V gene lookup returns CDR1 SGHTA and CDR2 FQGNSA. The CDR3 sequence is CASSPSLPGPGQGYSPLHF. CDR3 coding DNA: TGTGCCAGCAGCCCAAGCCTCCCGGGGCCGGGACAGGGGTATTCACCCCTCCACTTT.

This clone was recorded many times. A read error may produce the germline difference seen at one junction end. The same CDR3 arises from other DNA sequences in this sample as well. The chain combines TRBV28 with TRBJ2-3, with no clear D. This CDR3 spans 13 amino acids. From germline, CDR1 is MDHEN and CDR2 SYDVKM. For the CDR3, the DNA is TGTGCCAGCAGTCCCGTTAGAACAGATACGCAGTATTTC. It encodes CASSPVRTDTQYF.

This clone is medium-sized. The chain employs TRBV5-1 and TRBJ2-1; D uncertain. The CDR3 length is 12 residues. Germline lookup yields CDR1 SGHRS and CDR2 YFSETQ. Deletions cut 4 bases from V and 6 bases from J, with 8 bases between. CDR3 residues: CASSAPSNEQFF. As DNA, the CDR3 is TGCGCCAGCAGCGCTCCCTCCAATGAGCAGTTCTTC.

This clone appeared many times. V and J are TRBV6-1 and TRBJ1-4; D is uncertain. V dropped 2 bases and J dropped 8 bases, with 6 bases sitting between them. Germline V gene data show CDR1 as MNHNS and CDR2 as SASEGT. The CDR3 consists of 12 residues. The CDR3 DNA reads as TGTGCCAGCAGTGAACCGGGGGAAAAACTGTTTTTT. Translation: CASSEPGEKLFF.

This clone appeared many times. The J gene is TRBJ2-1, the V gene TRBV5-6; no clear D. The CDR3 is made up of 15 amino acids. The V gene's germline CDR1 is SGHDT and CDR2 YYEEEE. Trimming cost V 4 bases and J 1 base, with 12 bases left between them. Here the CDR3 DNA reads TGTGCCAGCAGCGCCTATCCCCTTTCCTACAATGAGCAGTTCTTC. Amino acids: CASSAYPLSYNEQFF.

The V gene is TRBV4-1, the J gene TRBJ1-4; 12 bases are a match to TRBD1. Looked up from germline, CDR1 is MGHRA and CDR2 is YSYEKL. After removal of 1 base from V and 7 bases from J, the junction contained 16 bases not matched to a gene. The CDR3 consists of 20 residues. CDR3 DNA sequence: TGCGCCAGCAGCCAAGGAAGGGGGACAGGGGGCACTGGGGGTAGTGAAAAACTGTTTTTT. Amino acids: CASSQGRGTGGTGGSEKLFF.

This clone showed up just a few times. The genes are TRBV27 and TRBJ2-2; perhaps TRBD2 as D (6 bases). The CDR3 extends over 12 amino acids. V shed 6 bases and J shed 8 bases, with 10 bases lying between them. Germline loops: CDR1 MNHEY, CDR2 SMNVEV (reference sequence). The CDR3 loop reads CASSPGAGELFF. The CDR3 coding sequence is TGTGCCAGCAGCCCGGGAGCAGGGGAGCTGTTTTTT.

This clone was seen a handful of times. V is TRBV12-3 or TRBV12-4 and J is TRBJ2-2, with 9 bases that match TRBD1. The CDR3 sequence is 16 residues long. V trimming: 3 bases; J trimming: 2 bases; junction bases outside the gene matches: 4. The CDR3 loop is CASSLGQGGNTGELFF. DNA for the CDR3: TGTGCCAGCAGTTTGGGACAGGGAGGCAACACCGGGGAGCTGTTTTTT.

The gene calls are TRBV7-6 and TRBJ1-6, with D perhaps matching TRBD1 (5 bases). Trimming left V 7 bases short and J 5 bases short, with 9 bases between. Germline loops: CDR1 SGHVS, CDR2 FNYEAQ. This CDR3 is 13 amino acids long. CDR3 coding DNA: TGTGCCAGCAAGGGGAACCATAATTCACCCCTCCACTTT. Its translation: CASKGNHNSPLHF.

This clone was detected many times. DNA of the CDR3: TGTGCCAGCAGCTCCCCCCTAGGACAGGTTAATTCACCCCTCCACTTT. The encoded protein is CASSSPLGQVNSPLHF. The rearrangement uses TRBV11-2 and TRBJ1-6, with TRBD1 matching 7 bases. After removal of 4 bases from V and 6 bases from J, the junction contained 9 bases not matched to a gene. The CDR3 contains 16 residues. CDR1 is SGHAT, CDR2 FQNNGV, per germline. The whole variable domain, remainder taken from reference TRBV11-2 and TRBJ1-6, is EAGVAQSPRYKIIEKRQSVAFWCNPISGHATLYWYQQILGQGPKLLIQFQNNGVVDDSQLPKDRFSAERLKGVDSTLKIQPAKLEDSAVYLCASSSPLGQVNSPLHFGNGTRLTVT.

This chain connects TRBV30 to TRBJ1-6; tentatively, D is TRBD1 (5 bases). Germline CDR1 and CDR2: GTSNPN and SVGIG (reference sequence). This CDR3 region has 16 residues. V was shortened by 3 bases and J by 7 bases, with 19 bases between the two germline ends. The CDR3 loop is CAWRQSPKAGNSPLHF. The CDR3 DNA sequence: TGTGCCTGGAGACAATCCCCTAAGGCAGGGAATTCACCCCTCCACTTT.

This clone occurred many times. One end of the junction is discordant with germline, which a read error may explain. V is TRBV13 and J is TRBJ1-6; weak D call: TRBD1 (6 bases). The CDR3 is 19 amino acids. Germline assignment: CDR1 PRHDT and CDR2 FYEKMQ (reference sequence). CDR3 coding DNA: TGTGCCAGCAGCCACCTCTGGCGGGGGGCGAGCTCCTATAATTCACCCCTCCGCTTT. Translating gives CASSHLWRGASSYNSPLRF.

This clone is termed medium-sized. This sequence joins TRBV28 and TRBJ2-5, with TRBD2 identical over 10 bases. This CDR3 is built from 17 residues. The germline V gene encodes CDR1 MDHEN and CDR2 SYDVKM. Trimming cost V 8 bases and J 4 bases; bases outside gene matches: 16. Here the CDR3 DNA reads TGTGCCAGCGCTTACCCGAGGGTAGCGGGAGGAGGAGAGACCCAGTACTTC. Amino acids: CASAYPRVAGGGETQYF.

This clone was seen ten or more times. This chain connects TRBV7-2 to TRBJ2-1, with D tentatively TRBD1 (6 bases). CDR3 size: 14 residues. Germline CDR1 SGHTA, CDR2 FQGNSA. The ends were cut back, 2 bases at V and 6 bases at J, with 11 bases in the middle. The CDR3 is CASSLFHRVNEQFF. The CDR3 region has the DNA TGTGCCAGCAGCTTATTCCACAGGGTCAATGAGCAGTTCTTC.

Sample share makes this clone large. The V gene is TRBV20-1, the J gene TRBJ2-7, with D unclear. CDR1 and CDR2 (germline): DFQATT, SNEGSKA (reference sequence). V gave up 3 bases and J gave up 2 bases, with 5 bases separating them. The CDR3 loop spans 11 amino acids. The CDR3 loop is CSASPPYEQYF. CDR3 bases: TGCAGTGCTAGCCCACCCTACGAGCAGTACTTC.

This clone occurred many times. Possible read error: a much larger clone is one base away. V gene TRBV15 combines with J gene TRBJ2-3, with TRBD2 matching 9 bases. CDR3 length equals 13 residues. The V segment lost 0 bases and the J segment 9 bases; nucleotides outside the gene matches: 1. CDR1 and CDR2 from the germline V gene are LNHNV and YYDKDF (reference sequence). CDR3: CATSRDAGGTQYF. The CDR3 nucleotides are TGTGCCACCAGCAGAGACGCGGGAGGGACGCAGTATTTT.

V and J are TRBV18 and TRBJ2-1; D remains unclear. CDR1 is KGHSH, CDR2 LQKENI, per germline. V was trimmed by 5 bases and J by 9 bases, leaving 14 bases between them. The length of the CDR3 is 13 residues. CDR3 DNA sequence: TGTGCCAGCTCATCAGAACTTGCCCGTGAGCAGTTCTTC. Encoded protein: CASSSELAREQFF.

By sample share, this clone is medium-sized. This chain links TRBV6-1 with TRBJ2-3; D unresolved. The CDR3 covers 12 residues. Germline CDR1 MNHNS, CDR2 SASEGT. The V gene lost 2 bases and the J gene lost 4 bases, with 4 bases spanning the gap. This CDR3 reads CASSELSDTQYF. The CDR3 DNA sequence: TGTGCCAGCAGTGAATTGTCAGATACGCAGTATTTT.

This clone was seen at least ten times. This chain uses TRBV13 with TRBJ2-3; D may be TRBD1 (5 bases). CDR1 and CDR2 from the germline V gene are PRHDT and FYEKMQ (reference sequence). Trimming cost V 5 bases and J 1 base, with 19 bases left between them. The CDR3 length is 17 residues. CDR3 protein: CASSPETPPRGTDTQYF. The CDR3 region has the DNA TGTGCCAGCAGCCCCGAGACTCCACCCAGGGGCACAGATACGCAGTATTTT.

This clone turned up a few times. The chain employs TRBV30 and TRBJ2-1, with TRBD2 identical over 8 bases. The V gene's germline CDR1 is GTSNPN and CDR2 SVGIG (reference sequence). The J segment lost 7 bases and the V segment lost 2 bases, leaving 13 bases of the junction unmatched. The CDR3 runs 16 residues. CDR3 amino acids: CAWSPQGAGEFNEQFF. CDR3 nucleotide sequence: TGTGCCTGGAGTCCCCAGGGAGCGGGAGAGTTTAATGAGCAGTTCTTC.